This T cell receptor (beta chain) was identified in a study of CXCR3-negative and CXCR3-positive naive CD8 T cells. Broader study findings: Across naive subsets, surface CD5 expression was comparable, and TCR strength was inferred from properties of the TRB CDR3. The study found CXCR3 expression partially decreased after cryopreservation and ran most assays on fresh PBMCs. Against CXCR3-negative naive cells, CXCR3-positive naive cells showed more hydrophobic TRB CDR3s. Whereas memory cells differed, naive CXCR3-negative and CXCR3-positive cells shared similar TRBV-TRBJ usage.

The CDR3 covers 16 residues. The germline V gene encodes CDR1 MDHEN and CDR2 SYDVKM. About this clonotype itself: Its antigen is as yet unknown.

Sorting was done in triplicate for each CD8+ T cell subset (about 280,000 cells each). 5' RACE that incorporated UMI labels was used to prepare the TRB cDNA libraries. TCRdb reworked the 5' RACE reads into one entry per CDR3 protein, no DNA. This sample lists over 70,000 distinct CDR3 sequences; its ten largest clones have about 0.8%. The gene calls are TRBV28 and TRBJ2-7; the TCRdb D gene call, TRBD1, has no DNA to confirm it. The sequence was obtained from a human donor in good health. Some clones in this sample may be carry-over from other donors' samples. Sequenced sample: naive CXCR3+ CD8+ T cells from blood. The subset denotes: CD45RO-CCR7+CD27+CD95- naive CD8+ T cells expressing CXCR3 (TNR3+). The CDR3 region is CASSSGRGDDTYEQYF.